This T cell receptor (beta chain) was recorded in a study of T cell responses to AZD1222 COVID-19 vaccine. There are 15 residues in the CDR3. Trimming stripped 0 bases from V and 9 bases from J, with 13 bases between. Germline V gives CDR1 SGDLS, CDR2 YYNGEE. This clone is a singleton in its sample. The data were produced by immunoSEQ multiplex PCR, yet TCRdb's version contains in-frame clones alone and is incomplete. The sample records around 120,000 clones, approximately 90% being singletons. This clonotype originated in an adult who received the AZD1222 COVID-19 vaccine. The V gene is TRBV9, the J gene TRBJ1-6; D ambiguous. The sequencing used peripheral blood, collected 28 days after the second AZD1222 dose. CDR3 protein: CASSVGPGSGSPLHF. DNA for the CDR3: TGTGCCAGCAGCGTAGGACCCGGATCGGGTTCACCCCTCCACTTT.